A selection of T cell receptor beta chains follows, all from one sample in a study of CD8 T cells in ankylosing spondylitis. In TCRdb, the 5' RACE reads were re-called with MiXCR into one record per CDR3 protein. Of 250,000 to 400,000 distinct CDR3 sequences detected, around 10% appear once; the ten largest clones hold around 8.4%. Material: blood, either unsorted or a sorted T cell fraction (not recorded which). These receptors were taken from a female donor with ankylosing spondylitis or in good health (not recorded which). CDR3s include the opening cysteine and the closing phenylalanine or tryptophan. A D gene is named only where the DNA matches it firmly. Clone size is shown for a subset of rows, as once, few, many or a class of expanded clone.

j_gene: TRBJ1-1
abundance: many
d_gene: .
v_gene: TRBV12-3/TRBV12-4
CDR3nt: TGTGCCAGCAGTTTAAGAGTGTTCGGCAGGATGAACACTGAAGCTTTCTTT
CDR3aa: CASSLRVFGRMNTEAFF

j_gene: TRBJ2-1
abundance: .
d_gene: .
v_gene: TRBV19
CDR3nt: TGTGCCAGTACCCGGGCTTTCAACAATGAGCAGTTCTTC
CDR3aa: CASTRAFNNEQFF

j_gene: TRBJ2-7
abundance: many
d_gene: .
v_gene: TRBV5-1
CDR3nt: TGCGCCAGCAGCCCCCATGGTAGCGGCTCCTACGAGCAGTACTTC
CDR3aa: CASSPHGSGSYEQYF

j_gene: TRBJ2-7
abundance: many
d_gene: TRBD1
v_gene: TRBV10-3
CDR3nt: TGTGCCATCAGTGAGTCTATGGACAGGGGTCACGAGCAGTACTTC
CDR3aa: CAISESMDRGHEQYF

j_gene: TRBJ2-7
abundance: many
d_gene: .
v_gene: TRBV7-2
CDR3nt: TGTGCCAGCAGCTTACCATGGCAGGGGCAGAGCGAGCAGTACTTC
CDR3aa: CASSLPWQGQSEQYF

j_gene: TRBJ1-2
abundance: many
d_gene: .
v_gene: TRBV15
CDR3nt: TGTGCCACCAGCAGGGATCGGGGGGGCCACCCTAACTATGGCTACACCTTC
CDR3aa: CATSRDRGGHPNYGYTF

j_gene: TRBJ2-2
abundance: many
d_gene: .
v_gene: TRBV7-9
CDR3nt: TGTGCCAGCAGCTTCCCGAACACCGGGGAGCTGTTTTTT
CDR3aa: CASSFPNTGELFF

j_gene: TRBJ1-1
abundance: few
d_gene: .
v_gene: TRBV12-3/TRBV12-4
CDR3nt: TGTGCCAGCAGTTTAGTATCAGGGACCAACACTGAAGCTTTCTTT
CDR3aa: CASSLVSGTNTEAFF

j_gene: TRBJ2-1
abundance: many
d_gene: .
v_gene: TRBV30
CDR3nt: TGTGCCTGGAGTGTTGGAACAGGCTACAATGAGCAGTTCTTC
CDR3aa: CAWSVGTGYNEQFF

j_gene: TRBJ2-1
abundance: .
d_gene: TRBD1
v_gene: TRBV20-1
CDR3nt: TGCAGTGCAAGACAGGGGTTTTCCTACAATGAGCAGTTCTTC
CDR3aa: CSARQGFSYNEQFF

j_gene: TRBJ2-7
abundance: .
d_gene: TRBD2
v_gene: TRBV7-3
CDR3nt: TGTGCCAGCAGCGTTAGCGGGATGGGCTACGAGCAGTACTTC
CDR3aa: CASSVSGMGYEQYF

j_gene: TRBJ2-7
abundance: few
d_gene: .
v_gene: TRBV6-1
CDR3nt: TGTGCCAGCAAGAAGCGGACAGCCTACGAGCAGTACTTC
CDR3aa: CASKKRTAYEQYF

j_gene: TRBJ2-1
abundance: .
d_gene: .
v_gene: TRBV3-1
CDR3nt: TGTGCCAGCAGCCAAGATCCTGTGGGGAATGAGCAGTTCTTC
CDR3aa: CASSQDPVGNEQFF

j_gene: TRBJ1-1
abundance: many
d_gene: .
v_gene: TRBV5-6
CDR3nt: TGTGCCAGCAGCTTGGGTTCGGTTGGAGGGACTGAAGCTTTCTTT
CDR3aa: CASSLGSVGGTEAFF

j_gene: TRBJ2-2
abundance: many
d_gene: .
v_gene: TRBV20-1
CDR3nt: TGCAGTGCTAGAGTAGGCAGGGGGGCCGGGGAGCTGTTTTTT
CDR3aa: CSARVGRGAGELFF

j_gene: TRBJ2-1
abundance: few
d_gene: .
v_gene: TRBV28
CDR3nt: TGTGCCAGCATACCCGGGACACCATCCTACAATGAGCAGTTCTTC
CDR3aa: CASIPGTPSYNEQFF

j_gene: TRBJ2-3
abundance: many
d_gene: TRBD2
v_gene: TRBV20-1
CDR3nt: TGCAGTGCTAGAGACCCTAGCGGGAGGGCCTCGGCAGATACGCAGTATTTT
CDR3aa: CSARDPSGRASADTQYF

j_gene: TRBJ2-1
abundance: many
d_gene: .
v_gene: TRBV28
CDR3nt: TGTGCCAGCAGTTCCCCAAGGCGGCCCTACAATGAGCAGTTCTTC
CDR3aa: CASSSPRRPYNEQFF

j_gene: TRBJ1-1
abundance: many
d_gene: .
v_gene: TRBV7-9
CDR3nt: TGTGCCAGCAGCTTATCAGACTTGAACACTGAAGCTTTCTTT
CDR3aa: CASSLSDLNTEAFF

j_gene: TRBJ1-1
abundance: few
d_gene: TRBD1
v_gene: TRBV27
CDR3nt: TGTGCCAGCAGTATGGACAGGGTGAACACTGAAGCTTTCTTT
CDR3aa: CASSMDRVNTEAFF

j_gene: TRBJ2-1
abundance: many
d_gene: .
v_gene: TRBV10-3
CDR3nt: TGTGCCATTGCCCGGGACGGTTACAATGAGCAGTTCTTC
CDR3aa: CAIARDGYNEQFF

j_gene: TRBJ2-3
abundance: few
d_gene: TRBD2
v_gene: TRBV5-1
CDR3nt: TGCGCCAGCAGCTTACCGAGCGGGAGGGCCGCTGGCACAGATACGCAGTATTTT
CDR3aa: CASSLPSGRAAGTDTQYF

j_gene: TRBJ2-5
abundance: .
d_gene: .
v_gene: TRBV5-6
CDR3nt: TGTGCCAGCAGCTTGTCGGACCAAGAGACCCAGTACTTC
CDR3aa: CASSLSDQETQYF

j_gene: TRBJ2-1
abundance: many
d_gene: TRBD2
v_gene: TRBV5-5
CDR3nt: TGTGCCAGCAGCGGGACTAGCGGGATGGGGAATGAGCAGTTCTTC
CDR3aa: CASSGTSGMGNEQFF

j_gene: TRBJ2-1
abundance: many
d_gene: .
v_gene: TRBV6-1
CDR3nt: TGTGCCAGCGGGAGACCCACTCCCCACAATGAGCAGTTCTTC
CDR3aa: CASGRPTPHNEQFF

j_gene: TRBJ1-6
abundance: few
d_gene: .
v_gene: TRBV9
CDR3nt: TGTGCCAGCAGCGTAGGTCGCGGCTCACCCCTCCACTTT
CDR3aa: CASSVGRGSPLHF

j_gene: TRBJ2-7
abundance: many
d_gene: TRBD1
v_gene: TRBV3-1
CDR3nt: TGTGCCAGCAGCTCTCATGGACAGGGGACCTACGAGCAGTACTTC
CDR3aa: CASSSHGQGTYEQYF

j_gene: TRBJ2-1
abundance: many
d_gene: TRBD2
v_gene: TRBV5-1
CDR3nt: TGCGCCAGCAGAGGGACTAGCGGGTTCTCCTACAATGAGCAGTTCTTC
CDR3aa: CASRGTSGFSYNEQFF

j_gene: TRBJ2-7
abundance: few
d_gene: TRBD1
v_gene: TRBV5-1
CDR3nt: TGCGCCAGCAGCCCGAGGACAGGGATGCTCTACGAGCAGTACTTC
CDR3aa: CASSPRTGMLYEQYF

j_gene: TRBJ1-2
abundance: many
d_gene: .
v_gene: TRBV5-1
CDR3nt: TGCGCCAGCAGCTTAAATGCTAACTATGGCTACACCTTC
CDR3aa: CASSLNANYGYTF

j_gene: TRBJ2-3
abundance: .
d_gene: TRBD2
v_gene: TRBV20-1
CDR3nt: TGCAGTGCTAGCTTTACAGCGGGGGGGCCGGTGGATACGCAGTATTTT
CDR3aa: CSASFTAGGPVDTQYF

j_gene: TRBJ2-1
abundance: few
d_gene: .
v_gene: TRBV27
CDR3nt: TGTGCCAGCAGAATGGGAGTTGAGCAGTTCTTC
CDR3aa: CASRMGVEQFF

j_gene: TRBJ2-7
abundance: many
d_gene: .
v_gene: TRBV28
CDR3nt: TGTGCCAGCAGTTTACGGCCGGAGCCCTACGAGCAGTACTTC
CDR3aa: CASSLRPEPYEQYF

j_gene: TRBJ2-2
abundance: many
d_gene: TRBD1
v_gene: TRBV5-1
CDR3nt: TGCGCCAGCAGCCCTGCCTTGGGACAGGGGACACCTCCGGAGCTGTTTTTT
CDR3aa: CASSPALGQGTPPELFF

j_gene: TRBJ1-1
abundance: many
d_gene: .
v_gene: TRBV6-1
CDR3nt: TGTGCCAGCAGTGAATATCGACCGGGGGCGTACACTGAAGCTTTCTTT
CDR3aa: CASSEYRPGAYTEAFF

j_gene: TRBJ2-2
abundance: many
d_gene: .
v_gene: TRBV20-1
CDR3nt: TGCAGTGCTAGAGCGGATTCGTACACCGGGGAGCTGTTTTTT
CDR3aa: CSARADSYTGELFF

j_gene: TRBJ2-7
abundance: .
d_gene: TRBD1
v_gene: TRBV18
CDR3nt: TGTGCCAGCTCACTACAGGGGGGCGTCTACGAGCAGTACTTC
CDR3aa: CASSLQGGVYEQYF

j_gene: TRBJ2-3
abundance: many
d_gene: .
v_gene: TRBV27
CDR3nt: TGTGCCAGCAGTTCCGGACTGCCTAGCACAGATACGCAGTATTTT
CDR3aa: CASSSGLPSTDTQYF

j_gene: TRBJ1-1
abundance: many
d_gene: .
v_gene: TRBV20-1
CDR3nt: TGCAGTGCTAGGCATCCGTTGGACACTGAAGCTTTCTTT
CDR3aa: CSARHPLDTEAFF

j_gene: TRBJ1-1
abundance: few
d_gene: .
v_gene: TRBV27
CDR3nt: TGTGCCAGCAGGAGCATGAACACTGAAGCTTTCTTT
CDR3aa: CASRSMNTEAFF

j_gene: TRBJ1-5
abundance: many
d_gene: .
v_gene: TRBV27
CDR3nt: TGTGCCAGCAGTTACTCCGACAGGCCGGATCAGCCCCAGCATTTT
CDR3aa: CASSYSDRPDQPQHF

j_gene: TRBJ1-1
abundance: many
d_gene: .
v_gene: TRBV11-2
CDR3nt: TGTGCCAGCAGCTCACAGGAGAACACTGAAGCTTTCTTT
CDR3aa: CASSSQENTEAFF

j_gene: TRBJ1-1
abundance: .
d_gene: TRBD1
v_gene: TRBV5-1
CDR3nt: TGCGCCAGCAGCTTGGACCGGGACAGGCGTTACACTGAAGCTTTCTTT
CDR3aa: CASSLDRDRRYTEAFF

j_gene: TRBJ2-3
abundance: .
d_gene: TRBD1
v_gene: TRBV15
CDR3nt: TGTGCCACCAGCACTGACAGGGGAAGCACAGATACGCAGTATTTT
CDR3aa: CATSTDRGSTDTQYF

j_gene: TRBJ2-2
abundance: many
d_gene: .
v_gene: TRBV5-1
CDR3nt: TGCGCCAGCAGCCCAGGGCCCGGGATAACACGTGACGGGGAGCTGTTTTTT
CDR3aa: CASSPGPGITRDGELFF

j_gene: TRBJ2-7
abundance: many
d_gene: .
v_gene: TRBV10-3
CDR3nt: TGTGCCATCAGTGAGGGTAGGGGGTACGAGCAGTACTTC
CDR3aa: CAISEGRGYEQYF

j_gene: TRBJ1-4
abundance: few
d_gene: .
v_gene: TRBV5-1
CDR3nt: TGCGCCAGCAGCTTTGACAATTATGAAAAACTGTTTTTT
CDR3aa: CASSFDNYEKLFF

j_gene: TRBJ2-3
abundance: many
d_gene: .
v_gene: TRBV11-2
CDR3nt: TGTGCCAGCAGCATAGGGGTACCCACAGATACGCAGTATTTT
CDR3aa: CASSIGVPTDTQYF

j_gene: TRBJ2-2
abundance: many
d_gene: .
v_gene: TRBV5-1
CDR3nt: TGCGCCAGCAGCAAGGACGGAGACACCGGGGAGCTGTTTTTT
CDR3aa: CASSKDGDTGELFF

j_gene: TRBJ2-7
abundance: few
d_gene: TRBD2
v_gene: TRBV10-3
CDR3nt: TGTGCCATCAGTGATGGGACTAGTTCCTACGAGCAGTACTTC
CDR3aa: CAISDGTSSYEQYF

j_gene: TRBJ1-1
abundance: many
d_gene: .
v_gene: TRBV6-5
CDR3nt: TGTGCCAGCAGTTGGCTACCGACAGTGAACACTGAAGCTTTCTTT
CDR3aa: CASSWLPTVNTEAFF

j_gene: TRBJ2-3
abundance: many
d_gene: .
v_gene: TRBV6-4
CDR3nt: TGTGCCAGCAGTGTAGACCCGGAGGGCCTGTATACGCAGTATTTT
CDR3aa: CASSVDPEGLYTQYF

j_gene: TRBJ2-7
abundance: .
d_gene: .
v_gene: TRBV28
CDR3nt: TGTGCCAGCATCCCGACTGTTCCCTACGAGCAGTACTTC
CDR3aa: CASIPTVPYEQYF